This passage covers 27 T cell receptor beta chains from one sample sequenced in a study of T cells in localized non-small cell lung cancer. Libraries were prepared by immunoSEQ multiplex PCR; TCRdb keeps only in-frame clonotypes and omits some of them. This table holds 25,000 to 30,000 clones, approximately 83% found once. Sequencing used peripheral blood mononuclear cells, obtained before any cancer treatment. These TCRs come from a man between 35 and 75 years old with stage III lung adenocarcinoma.

The J gene is TRBJ2-2, the V gene TRBV5-1, with TRBD2 matching over 10 bases. The CDR3 totals 15 residues. The trim removed 4 bases at V and 7 bases at J, leaving 7 bases unmatched. The germline V gene has CDR1 SGHRS and CDR2 YFSETQ. The CDR3 coding sequence is TGCGCCAGCAGCCTACAGACTAGCGGGCACGGGGAGCTGTTTTTT. Translating it yields CASSLQTSGHGELFF.

The chain recombines TRBV28 with TRBJ1-2; the D gene is possibly TRBD1 (5 bases). The V end lost 4 bases, the J end lost 1 base, and 13 bases lay between the germline ends. The germline CDR1 and CDR2 sequences are MDHEN and SYDVKM. The CDR3 has 15 residues. CDR3 bases: TGTGCCAGCAGTTCCGGGACGGGGATTAACTATGGCTACACCTTC. Its translation is CASSSGTGINYGYTF.

The chain carries TRBV28 and TRBJ1-3; D is uncertain. Germline V CDR1 and CDR2: MDHEN, SYDVKM. V lost 6 bases and J 4 bases, leaving 7 bases between the germline ends. This CDR3 is 12 amino acids long. The CDR3 DNA is TGTGCCAGCAGCACACAGGGAAACACCATATATTTT. Protein sequence: CASSTQGNTIYF.

The rearrangement uses TRBV11-3 and TRBJ2-7; 11 bases are a match to TRBD1. In germline, CDR1 is SGHNT, CDR2 YENEEA. The CDR3 has 13 residues. V was clipped by 5 bases and J by 6 bases; unmatched bases: 3. CDR3 in DNA: TGTGCCAGCAGCAGGGACAGGGGGGGCGAGCAGTACGTC. Residues: CASSRDRGGEQYV.

The rearrangement joins TRBV28 to TRBJ1-5; perhaps TRBD1 as D (6 bases). Deletions cut 5 bases from V and 6 bases from J, with 8 bases between. The CDR3 spans 12 residues. Looked up from germline, CDR1 is MDHEN and CDR2 is SYDVKM. The CDR3 here is CASSGGRQPQHF. CDR3 nucleotides: TGTGCCAGCAGTGGGGGGCGTCAGCCCCAGCATTTT.

This clone was observed a few times. The chain has TRBV4-1 and TRBJ2-2; D not resolved. Germline CDR1 is MGHRA and CDR2 is YSYEKL. The CDR3 loop spans 16 amino acids. Trimming stripped 2 bases from V and 0 bases from J, with 10 bases between. This CDR3 reads CASSQLLQANTGELFF. DNA for the CDR3: TGCGCCAGCAGCCAACTTCTCCAAGCGAACACCGGGGAGCTGTTTTTT.

The table lists this clone with a count of one. This chain connects TRBV5-1 to TRBJ2-7; possibly TRBD2 for D (5 bases). Trimming left V 4 bases short and J 1 base short, with 9 bases between. Germline V CDR1 and CDR2: SGHRS, YFSETQ. The CDR3 is made up of 13 amino acids. The chain's CDR3 is CASSVRDSYEQYF. In nucleotides, the CDR3 is TGCGCCAGCAGCGTACGGGATTCCTACGAGCAGTACTTC.

The genes are TRBV7-9 and TRBJ1-2; D is undetermined. Trimming pared 4 bases from V and 8 bases from J, leaving 14 bases between. The CDR3 is made up of 13 amino acids. CDR1 and CDR2 (germline): SEHNR, FQNEAQ (reference sequence). The CDR3 sequence: CASSSGNIGGYTF. CDR3 nucleotide sequence: TGTGCCAGCAGCTCGGGGAACATCGGGGGCTACACCTTC.

The chain has TRBV7-9 and TRBJ2-3; TRBD1 might be the D (6 bases). Germline CDR1 reads SEHNR; CDR2 reads FQNEAQ (reference sequence). The V gene lost 6 bases and the J gene lost 3 bases, with 16 bases spanning the gap. This CDR3 spans 15 amino acids. CDR3 residues: CASSSEGRGTDTQYF. CDR3 coding DNA: TGTGCCAGCAGTTCTGAGGGCAGGGGAACAGATACGCAGTATTTT.

The chain combines TRBV7-3 with TRBJ2-2; D might be TRBD1 or TRBD2, each matching 5 bases. CDR1 and CDR2 from the germline V gene are SGHTA and FQGTGA. The CDR3 length is 14 residues. The germline V and J ends were trimmed by 5 bases and 4 bases, with 11 bases remaining between them. The CDR3 DNA sequence: TGTGCCAGCAGCATCTCCGGGACCACCGGGGAGCTGTTTTTT. It specifies CASSISGTTGELFF.

This clone was seen a single time. V is TRBV6-5 and J is TRBJ1-1; the D is unclear. Per germline, CDR1 MNHEY and CDR2 SVGAGI. The CDR3 totals 13 residues. The V gene lost 8 bases and the J gene lost 3 bases, with 13 bases spanning the gap. The CDR3 spells CASHFGRYTEAFF. The DNA for the CDR3 is TGTGCCAGCCATTTCGGACGGTACACTGAAGCTTTCTTT.

This chain links TRBV14 with TRBJ2-1, with 7 bases aligning to TRBD2. Germline lookup yields CDR1 SGHDN and CDR2 FVKESK. The V and J ends lost 5 bases and 3 bases, in that order; junction bases with no gene match: 13. The length of the CDR3 is 17 residues. CDR3 protein: CASSFNRLALYYNEQFF. The CDR3 DNA reads TGTGCCAGCAGCTTCAATCGACTAGCCCTGTACTACAATGAGCAGTTCTTC.

This chain links TRBV10-3 with TRBJ1-1; the D gene is possibly TRBD1 (6 bases). CDR1 and CDR2 from the germline V gene are ENHRY and SYGVKD. V gave up 10 bases and J gave up 4 bases, with 19 bases separating them. The CDR3 has 14 amino acids. The CDR3 sequence is CATNGGQGTTEAFF. Here the CDR3 DNA reads TGTGCCACCAATGGCGGGCAGGGGACCACTGAAGCTTTCTTT.

V is TRBV19 and J is TRBJ1-5; 8 nucleotides agree with TRBD1. Germline V gene data show CDR1 as LNHDA and CDR2 as SQIVND (reference sequence). The CDR3 extends over 15 amino acids. Losses at the gene ends were 1 base for V and 7 bases for J; bases not matched to a gene: 6. CDR3 sequence: CASSIGTGLGQPQHF. The CDR3 coding sequence is TGTGCCAGTAGTATAGGGACAGGGCTAGGGCAGCCCCAGCATTTT.

The chain combines TRBV5-5 with TRBJ1-5; TRBD1 agrees at 7 bases. Germline CDR1 and CDR2: SGHKS and YYEKEE (reference sequence). The CDR3 is 15 residues long. V shed 4 bases and J 3 bases; nucleotides not matched to a gene: 7. Here the CDR3 reads CASSLYDRDNQPQHF. CDR3 nucleotides: TGTGCCAGCAGCCTCTATGACAGGGACAATCAGCCCCAGCATTTT.

The rearrangement links TRBV7-3 to TRBJ2-1; D may be TRBD1 (5 bases). The CDR3 is 13 amino acids. Germline CDR1 is SGHTA and CDR2 is FQGTGA. V was clipped by 5 bases and J by 9 bases, with 14 bases between them. CDR3 nucleotides: TGTGCCAGCAGCCACCAGGGATTGAGTGAGCAGTTCTTC. Protein product: CASSHQGLSEQFF.

This chain connects TRBV9 to TRBJ2-3, with D hard to call. This CDR3 is built from 13 residues. Germline-derived CDR1 and CDR2 are SGDLS and YYNGEE. V lost 4 bases, J lost 1 base, and 7 bases lay in between. CDR3 amino acids: CASSPRGTDTQYF. CDR3 bases: TGTGCCAGCAGCCCCCGGGGCACAGATACGCAGTATTTT.

The J gene is TRBJ2-3, the V gene TRBV19, with 8 positions matching TRBD1. CDR1 LNHDA and CDR2 SQIVND come from the germline V gene (reference sequence). The CDR3 is 14 residues long. V shed 6 bases and J 1 base; nucleotides not matched to a gene: 3. CDR3 residues: CASSQTGGTDTQYF. The CDR3 region has the DNA TGTGCCAGTAGCCAGACAGGGGGCACAGATACGCAGTATTTT.

The CDR3 region is CASSPGRGGAGELFF. The CDR3, as DNA: TGTGCCAGCAGTCCGGGACGAGGAGGTGCCGGGGAGCTGTTTTTT. This chain links TRBV6-5 with TRBJ2-2; D might be TRBD1 or TRBD2, each matching 5 bases. The ends were cut back, 5 bases at V and 6 bases at J, with 16 bases in the middle. The CDR3 is made up of 15 amino acids. The V gene's germline CDR1 is MNHEY and CDR2 SVGAGI.

V usage is TRBV28 and J usage is TRBJ2-7; 8 bases agree with TRBD1. The length of the CDR3 is 17 residues. Germline V gene data show CDR1 as MDHEN and CDR2 as SYDVKM. Trimming took 3 bases from V and 0 from J; bases not matched to a gene: 10. The CDR3 loop reads CASSFMGRGTGSYEQYF. In DNA, the CDR3 is TGTGCCAGCAGTTTTATGGGTCGAGGGACAGGCTCCTACGAGCAGTACTTC.

This clone was seen a few times. The chain carries TRBV21-1 and TRBJ2-7; the table calls TRBD1, which could not be checked here. TRBV21-1 has pseudogene status. CDR3 size: 13 residues. CDR3 region: CASTYRGCYEQYV. CDR3 DNA sequence: TGTGCCAGCACTTACAGGGGATGCTACGAGCAGTACGTC.

The chain has TRBV29-1 and TRBJ1-2; no firm D call. Germline V gene lookup returns CDR1 SQVTM and CDR2 ANQGSEA. Trimming cost V 1 base and J 6 bases, with 15 bases left between them. The CDR3 is 14 amino acids. CDR3 sequence reads: CSVEAARDVDGYTF. The CDR3 DNA sequence: TGCAGCGTTGAAGCTGCGCGGGATGTCGATGGCTACACCTTC.

The chain uses TRBV28 and TRBJ2-7, with D hard to call. This CDR3 contains 14 residues. In germline, CDR1 is MDHEN, CDR2 SYDVKM. The ends were cut back, 3 bases at V and 3 bases at J, with 12 bases in the middle. CDR3 region: CASSFGSSGYEQYV. Here the CDR3 DNA reads TGTGCCAGCAGTTTCGGCAGCTCTGGCTACGAGCAGTACGTC.

This clone is a singleton in its sample. The chain has TRBV6-1 and TRBJ1-2; D is unclear. Trimming took 8 bases from V and 6 from J, leaving 10 bases between them. This CDR3 is built from 11 residues. CDR1 MNHNS and CDR2 SASEGT come from the germline V gene. The CDR3 region has the DNA TGTGCCAGCGGGAACACTGATGGCTACACCTTC. This encodes CASGNTDGYTF.

CDR3 protein: CAGSYRGGRDTQYF. CDR3 DNA sequence: TGTGCCGGCTCCTACAGGGGCGGGCGAGATACGCAGTATTTT. The V and J genes are TRBV5-4 and TRBJ2-3; 7 positions match TRBD1. CDR1 and CDR2 from the germline V gene are SGHNT and YYREEE (reference sequence). This CDR3 is built from 14 residues. V trimming: 10 bases; J trimming: 5 bases; junction bases outside the gene matches: 13.

This clone was detected a few times. The chain carries TRBV10-1 and TRBJ1-5, with 7 bases that match TRBD1. The length of the CDR3 is 14 residues. Per germline, CDR1 WNHNN and CDR2 SYGVQD (reference sequence). V dropped 0 bases and J dropped 4; count of bases not matched to a gene: 0. The CDR3 region is CASSESTGNQPQHF. DNA for the CDR3: TGCGCCAGCAGTGAGTCGACAGGGAATCAGCCCCAGCATTTT.

The chain combines TRBV29-1 with TRBJ2-5; D may be TRBD2 (6 bases). Trimming removed 6 bases from V and 3 bases from J, with 11 bases in between. This CDR3 is built from 12 residues. The germline V gene has CDR1 SQVTM and CDR2 ANQGSEA. The CDR3 DNA reads as TGCAGCGTCAGGGAGGACAAAGAGACCCAGTACTTC. Encoded protein: CSVREDKETQYF.